This is a list of T cell receptor beta chains from one sample in a study of cytomegalovirus exposure and HLA in healthy donors. Assay: immunoSEQ multiplex PCR; the TCRdb copy retains only in-frame clones and omits some. This table has fewer than 200,000 clones, 80% appearing once. Sequencing was performed on PBMCs. Receptors were obtained from a boy aged 5-17 years in good health and CMV-seronegative. Both conserved end residues are part of each CDR3. D genes are given only for firm matches. For some rows the clone size is stated as once, few or many, or as a class when expanded; others skip it.

abundance: -
j_gene: TRBJ2-1
d_gene: TRBD1
v_gene: TRBV11-3
CDR3nt: TGTGCCAGCAGCTTGGACAGGGACAATGAGCAGTTCTTC
CDR3aa: CASSLDRDNEQFF

abundance: -
j_gene: TRBJ2-3
d_gene: TRBD1
v_gene: TRBV6-5
CDR3nt: TGTGCCAGTTACAGGGGGTCTGGAGATACGCAGTATTTT
CDR3aa: CASYRGSGDTQYF

abundance: -
j_gene: TRBJ2-1
d_gene: TRBD2
v_gene: TRBV30
CDR3nt: TGTGCCTGGACCGGGGGGTACAATGAGCAGTTCTTC
CDR3aa: CAWTGGYNEQFF

abundance: -
j_gene: TRBJ2-3
d_gene: -
v_gene: TRBV7-6
CDR3nt: TGTGCCAGCAGCTACAACACAGATACGCAGTATTTT
CDR3aa: CASSYNTDTQYF

abundance: few
j_gene: TRBJ2-7
d_gene: TRBD2
v_gene: TRBV4-1
CDR3nt: TGCGCCAGCAGCCAAGAGGATAGGACTAGCGGAAGCTCCTACGAGCAGTACTTC
CDR3aa: CASSQEDRTSGSSYEQYF

abundance: -
j_gene: TRBJ2-2
d_gene: TRBD2
v_gene: TRBV7-2
CDR3nt: TGTGCCAGCAGCCGAAGCACGTTAACGGGAGGGCCGCTCACCGGGGAGCTGTTTTTT
CDR3aa: CASSRSTLTGGPLTGELFF

abundance: -
j_gene: TRBJ1-6
d_gene: TRBD1
v_gene: TRBV7-9
CDR3nt: TGTGCCAGCAGCCTAAGACAGGGAGTGGAATCACCCCTCCACTTT
CDR3aa: CASSLRQGVESPLHF

abundance: -
j_gene: TRBJ2-1
d_gene: -
v_gene: TRBV5-4
CDR3nt: TGTGCCAGCAGCTTGGTCAGGGGTGGAAATGAGCAGTTCTTC
CDR3aa: CASSLVRGGNEQFF

abundance: -
j_gene: TRBJ1-2
d_gene: TRBD1
v_gene: TRBV6-1
CDR3nt: TGTGCCAGCAGTGCGGGACAGGGGAACTATGGCTACACCTTC
CDR3aa: CASSAGQGNYGYTF

abundance: -
j_gene: TRBJ2-7
d_gene: TRBD2
v_gene: TRBV4-3
CDR3nt: TGCGCCAGCAGCCAAGATTTCGCGACTAGCGGGAACGAGCAGTACTTC
CDR3aa: CASSQDFATSGNEQYF

abundance: -
j_gene: TRBJ1-3
d_gene: -
v_gene: TRBV19
CDR3nt: TGTGCCAGTAGTATCACAGGGACTGGAAACACCATATATTTT
CDR3aa: CASSITGTGNTIYF

abundance: -
j_gene: TRBJ2-3
d_gene: -
v_gene: TRBV21-1
CDR3nt: TGTGCCAGCAGCAAAGGGACAGGGACCTGCACAGATACGCAGTATTTT
CDR3aa: CASSKGTGTCTDTQYF